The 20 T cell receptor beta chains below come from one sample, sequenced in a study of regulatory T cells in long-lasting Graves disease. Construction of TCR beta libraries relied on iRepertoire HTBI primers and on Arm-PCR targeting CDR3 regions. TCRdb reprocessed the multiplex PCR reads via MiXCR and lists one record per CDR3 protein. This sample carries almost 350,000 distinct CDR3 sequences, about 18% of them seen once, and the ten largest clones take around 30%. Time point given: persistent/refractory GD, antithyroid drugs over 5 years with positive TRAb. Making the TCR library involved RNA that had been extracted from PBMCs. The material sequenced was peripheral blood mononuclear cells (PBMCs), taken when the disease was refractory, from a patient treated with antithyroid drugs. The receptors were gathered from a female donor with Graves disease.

The CDR3 DNA sequence: TGTGCCATCAGTGAGTCGGGGGAGTCGAACACTGAAGCTTTCTTT. Translated, it gives CAISESGESNTEAFF. The gene calls are TRBV10-3 and TRBJ1-1, with TRBD1 as a possible D gene (5 bases). This CDR3 region has 15 residues. Trimming stripped 0 bases from V and 1 base from J, with 9 bases between. The germline CDR1 and CDR2 sequences are ENHRY and SYGVKD.

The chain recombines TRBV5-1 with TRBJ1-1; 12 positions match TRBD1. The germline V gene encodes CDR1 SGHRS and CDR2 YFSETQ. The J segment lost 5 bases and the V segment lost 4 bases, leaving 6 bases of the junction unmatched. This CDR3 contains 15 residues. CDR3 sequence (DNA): TGCGCCAGCAGCGCTGGGACAGGGGGCGAAACTGAAGCTTTCTTT. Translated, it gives CASSAGTGGETEAFF.

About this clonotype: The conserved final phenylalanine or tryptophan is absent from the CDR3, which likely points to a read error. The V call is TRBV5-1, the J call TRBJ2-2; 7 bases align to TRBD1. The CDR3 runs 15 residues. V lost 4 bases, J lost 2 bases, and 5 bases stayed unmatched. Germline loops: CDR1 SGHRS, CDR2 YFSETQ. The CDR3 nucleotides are TGCGCCAGCAGCGTTAGGGGGCTCAACACCGGGGAGCTGTTTCTT. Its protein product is CASSVRGLNTGELFL.

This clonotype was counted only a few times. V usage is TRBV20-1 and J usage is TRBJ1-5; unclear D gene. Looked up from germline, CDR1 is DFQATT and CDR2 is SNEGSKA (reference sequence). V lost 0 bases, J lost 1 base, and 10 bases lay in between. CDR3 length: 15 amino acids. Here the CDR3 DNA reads TGCAGTGCTAGAGATCCGCGGGGAAGCAATCAGCCCCAGCATTTT. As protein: CSARDPRGSNQPQHF.

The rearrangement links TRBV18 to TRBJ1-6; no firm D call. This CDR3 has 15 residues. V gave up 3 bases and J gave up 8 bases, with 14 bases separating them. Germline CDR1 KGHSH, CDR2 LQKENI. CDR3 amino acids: CASSPRKGLDSPLHF. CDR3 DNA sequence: TGTGCCAGCTCACCTAGGAAAGGCTTGGATTCACCCCTCCACTTT.

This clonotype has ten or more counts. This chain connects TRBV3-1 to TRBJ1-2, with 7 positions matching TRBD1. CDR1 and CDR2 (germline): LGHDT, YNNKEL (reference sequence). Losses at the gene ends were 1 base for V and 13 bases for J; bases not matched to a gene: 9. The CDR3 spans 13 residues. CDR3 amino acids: CASSQGRQGSLTF. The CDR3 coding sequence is TGTGCCAGCAGCCAAGGACGACAGGGATCTCTCACCTTC.

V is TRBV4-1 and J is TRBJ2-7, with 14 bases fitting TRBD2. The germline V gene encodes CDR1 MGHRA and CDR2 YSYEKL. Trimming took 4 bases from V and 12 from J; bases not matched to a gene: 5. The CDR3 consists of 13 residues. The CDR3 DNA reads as TGCGCCAGCAGCCCGGGACTAGCGGGAGTAAGGTACTTC. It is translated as CASSPGLAGVRYF.

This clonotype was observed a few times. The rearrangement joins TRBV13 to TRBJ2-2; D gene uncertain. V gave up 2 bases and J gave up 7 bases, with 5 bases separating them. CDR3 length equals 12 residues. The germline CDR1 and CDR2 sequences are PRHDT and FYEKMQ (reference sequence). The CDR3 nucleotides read TGTGCCAGCAGCTTACTGTTCGGGGAGCTGTTTTTT. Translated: CASSLLFGELFF.

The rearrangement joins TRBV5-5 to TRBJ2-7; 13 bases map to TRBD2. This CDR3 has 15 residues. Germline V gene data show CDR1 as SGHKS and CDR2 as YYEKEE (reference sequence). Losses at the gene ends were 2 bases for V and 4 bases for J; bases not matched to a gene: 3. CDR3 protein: CASSLGTSGEYEQYF. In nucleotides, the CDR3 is TGTGCCAGCAGCTTAGGGACTAGCGGGGAATACGAGCAGTACTTC.

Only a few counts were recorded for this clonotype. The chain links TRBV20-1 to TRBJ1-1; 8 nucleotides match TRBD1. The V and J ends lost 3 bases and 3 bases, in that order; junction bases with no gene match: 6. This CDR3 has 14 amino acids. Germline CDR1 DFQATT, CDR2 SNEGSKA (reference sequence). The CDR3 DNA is TGCAGTGCTAGGGACAGGGTATGGGACACTGAAGCTTTCTTT. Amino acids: CSARDRVWDTEAFF.

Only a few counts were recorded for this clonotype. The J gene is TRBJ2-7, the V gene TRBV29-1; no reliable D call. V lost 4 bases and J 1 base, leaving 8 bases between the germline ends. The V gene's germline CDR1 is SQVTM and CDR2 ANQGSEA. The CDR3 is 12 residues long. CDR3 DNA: TGCAGCGTTGGTGGTGTATCCTACGAGCAGTACTTC. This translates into CSVGGVSYEQYF.

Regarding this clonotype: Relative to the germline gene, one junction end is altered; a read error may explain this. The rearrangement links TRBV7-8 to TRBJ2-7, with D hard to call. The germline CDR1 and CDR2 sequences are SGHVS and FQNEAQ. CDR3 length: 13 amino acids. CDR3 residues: CASSLIISHEQYF. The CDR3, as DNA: TGTGCCAGCAGCTTAATAATCTCCCACGAGCAGTACTTC.

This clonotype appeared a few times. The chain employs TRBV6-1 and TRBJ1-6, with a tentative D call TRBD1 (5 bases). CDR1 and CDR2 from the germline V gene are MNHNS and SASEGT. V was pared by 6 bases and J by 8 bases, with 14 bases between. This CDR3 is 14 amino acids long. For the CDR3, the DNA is TGTGCCAGCAGCCCCAGGGCCAGCTATTCACCCCTCCACTTT. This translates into CASSPRASYSPLHF.

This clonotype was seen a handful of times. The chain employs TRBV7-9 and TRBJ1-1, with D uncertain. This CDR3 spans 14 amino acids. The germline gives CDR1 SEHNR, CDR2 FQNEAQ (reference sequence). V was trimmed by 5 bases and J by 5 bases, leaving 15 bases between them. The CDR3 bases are TGTGCCAGCAGCCCCAAAACGGTGGGGACTGAAGCTTTCTTT. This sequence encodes CASSPKTVGTEAFF.

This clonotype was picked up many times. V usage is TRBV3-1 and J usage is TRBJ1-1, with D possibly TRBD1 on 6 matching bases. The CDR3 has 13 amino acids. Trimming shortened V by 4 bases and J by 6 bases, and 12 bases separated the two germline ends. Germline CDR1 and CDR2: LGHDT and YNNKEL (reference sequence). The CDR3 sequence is CASSPQGFPEAFF. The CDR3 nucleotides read TGTGCCAGCAGCCCACAGGGTTTCCCTGAAGCTTTCTTT. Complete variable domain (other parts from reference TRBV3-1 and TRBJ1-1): DTAVSQTPKYLVTQMGNDKSIKCEQNLGHDTMYWYKQDSKKFLKIMFSYNNKELIINETVPNRFSPKSPDKAHLNLHINSLELGDSAVYFCASSPQGFPEAFFGQGTRLTVV.

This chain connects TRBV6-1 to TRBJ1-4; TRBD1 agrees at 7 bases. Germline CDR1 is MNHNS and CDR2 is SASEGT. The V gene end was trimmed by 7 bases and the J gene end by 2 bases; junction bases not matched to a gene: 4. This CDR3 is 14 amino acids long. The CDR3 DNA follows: TGTGCCAGCACCGAGACAGGGACTAATGAAAAACTGTTTTTT. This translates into CASTETGTNEKLFF.

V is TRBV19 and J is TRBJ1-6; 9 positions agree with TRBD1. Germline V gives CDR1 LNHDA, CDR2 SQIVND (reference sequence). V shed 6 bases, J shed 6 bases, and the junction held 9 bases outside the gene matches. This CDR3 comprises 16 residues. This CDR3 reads CASSRQGGLSNSPLHF. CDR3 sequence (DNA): TGTGCCAGTAGCCGACAGGGGGGATTGAGTAATTCACCCCTCCACTTT.

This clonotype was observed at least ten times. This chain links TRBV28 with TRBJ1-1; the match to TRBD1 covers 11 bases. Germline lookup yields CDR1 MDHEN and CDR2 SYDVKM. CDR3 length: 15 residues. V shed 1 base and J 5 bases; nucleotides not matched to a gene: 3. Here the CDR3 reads CASSLYGTGGTEAFF. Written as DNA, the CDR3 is TGTGCCAGCAGTTTATACGGGACAGGGGGAACTGAAGCTTTCTTT.

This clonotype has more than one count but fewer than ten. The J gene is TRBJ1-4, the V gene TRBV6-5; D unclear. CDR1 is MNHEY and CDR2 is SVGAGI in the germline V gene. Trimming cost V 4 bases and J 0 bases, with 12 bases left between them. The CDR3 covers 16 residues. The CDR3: CASSSKTIATNEKLFF. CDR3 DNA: TGTGCCAGCAGTTCCAAGACGATTGCAACTAATGAAAAACTGTTTTTT.

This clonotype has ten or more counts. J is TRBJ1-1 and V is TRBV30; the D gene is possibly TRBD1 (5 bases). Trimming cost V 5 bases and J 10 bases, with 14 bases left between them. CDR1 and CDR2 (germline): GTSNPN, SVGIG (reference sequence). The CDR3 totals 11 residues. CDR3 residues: CAWVRGWRAFF. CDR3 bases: TGTGCCTGGGTTAGGGGTTGGCGAGCTTTCTTT.